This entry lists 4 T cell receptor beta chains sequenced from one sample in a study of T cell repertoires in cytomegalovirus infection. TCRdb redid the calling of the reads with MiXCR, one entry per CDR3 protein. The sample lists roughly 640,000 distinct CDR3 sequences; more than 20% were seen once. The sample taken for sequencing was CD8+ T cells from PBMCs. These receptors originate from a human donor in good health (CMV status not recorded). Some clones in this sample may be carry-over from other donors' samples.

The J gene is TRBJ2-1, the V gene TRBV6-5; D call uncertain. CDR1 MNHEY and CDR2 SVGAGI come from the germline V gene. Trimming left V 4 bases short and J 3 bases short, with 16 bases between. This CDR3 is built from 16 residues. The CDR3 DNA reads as TGTGCCAGCAGTTGCGCGGCCGGTCAGCTCTACAATGAGCAGTTCTTC. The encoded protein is CASSCAAGQLYNEQFF.

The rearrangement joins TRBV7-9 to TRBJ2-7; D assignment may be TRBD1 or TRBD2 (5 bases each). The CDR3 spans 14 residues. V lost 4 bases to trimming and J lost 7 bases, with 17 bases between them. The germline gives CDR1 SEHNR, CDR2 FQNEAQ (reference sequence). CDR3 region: CASSSVGPTEEQYF. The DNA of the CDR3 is TGTGCCAGCAGCTCAGTGGGACCCACCGAGGAGCAGTACTTC.

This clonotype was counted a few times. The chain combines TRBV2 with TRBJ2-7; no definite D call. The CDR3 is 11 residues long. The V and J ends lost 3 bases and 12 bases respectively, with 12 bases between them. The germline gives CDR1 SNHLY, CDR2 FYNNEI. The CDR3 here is CASSESRAAYF. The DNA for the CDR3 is TGTGCCAGCAGTGAGAGCCGGGCGGCGTACTTC.

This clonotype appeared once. The CDR3 DNA is TGTGCCAGCAGGAAGCGGGGGGGCAGGGAGACCCAGTACTTC. This sequence encodes CASRKRGGRETQYF. The rearrangement joins TRBV28 to TRBJ2-5; 10 bases fit TRBD2. The CDR3 has 14 residues. Trimming removed 6 bases from V and 5 bases from J; junction bases left unmatched: 6. Per the germline V gene, CDR1 is MDHEN and CDR2 is SYDVKM.